This T cell receptor (beta chain) is from a study of shared clonotypes between healthy human individuals (dated by TCRdb to the early 2020s). About the full investigation: A few men and two women, aged 18 to 49 years, made up the cohort. For each donor, CD4 naive and CD4 memory were each given three plates, CD8 naive was given two plates, and CD8 memory was given one plate. The study deeply sequenced blood TCR repertoires of roughly five healthy adults to estimate repertoire size and the extent of clonotype sharing between individuals. To increase sequencing depth and limit assay-specific biases, TCR repertoire library preparation and sequencing were carried out by different laboratories using diverse techniques. Between about 0.8 and 9.5 billion PBMCs per donor were obtained by leukapheresis.

CDR1 and CDR2 are read off the germline V gene (reference sequence) as GTSNPN and SVGIG. Taken from cysteine to phenylalanine, the CDR3 has 13 residues. Only the CDR3 part of the read is kept: 39 bases, read in frame from the first base. Relative to germline, V is missing 8 bases and J is missing 9 bases, with 15 bases of the junction outside any gene match. Overall study outcomes, separate from this receptor: Clonotypes shared by all four sorted-subset donors showed higher generation probabilities than non-shared clonotypes. Because the study included only a small number of donors, the genetic and exposure-history diversity represented was limited. Even with the large sequencing depth, rarefaction of the sorted-subset datasets indicated that sequencing was incomplete. About 5% of naive CD4, 3.5% of naive CD8, 2% to 2.5% of memory CD4, and about 0.4% of memory CD8 clonotypes were shared across a few donors. Pairwise subsampling led to the expectation that sequencing depth would affect the degree of clonotype sharing among donors. Only blood was sampled, and tissue TCR repertoires likely differ from those in blood. Naive subsets generally had larger estimated clonotype richness than memory subsets did.

Donors were healthy HIV-negative adults with no recently reported acute infections or vaccinations. Every donor was a Caucasian adult residing in Nashville, Tennessee, USA. CD4+ T cells were enriched through magnetic negative selection, after which naive cells were positively selected on CD45RA and the remaining negative fraction served as the memory subset. Blood was obtained by leukapheresis, after which PBMCs were separated by Ficoll-Histopaque density gradient centrifugation and cryopreserved in liquid nitrogen vapor phase. Analytical flow cytometry was used to check the purity and quantity of every magnetically sorted T cell population. Each sorted fraction had its genomic DNA isolated and then quantified by UV absorbance on a Nanodrop 2000c. Using the deep immunoSEQ assay, TCR CDR3 regions were amplified from genomic DNA by multiplex PCR. Extracted genomic DNA from each cell subset was spread evenly across all wells of several immunoSEQ 96-well plates, with each plate serving as a replicate. Each replicate PCR for sorted subsets received around 210 ng genomic DNA, equal to 28,000 or so T cell genomes. Purified libraries were quantified with a Qubit 3.0 fluorometer, sized on a Bioanalyzer 2100, and re-quantified with the KAPA Library Quantification kit. Every immunoSEQ 96-well plate was sequenced on a separate single-read 150-cycle Illumina NextSeq 550 flow cell. Processing in the source paper ran as follows. Because the immunoSEQ output held only junctional sequences and lacked quality scores, the filtering could not match the filtering applied to full-length reads. To assign V/J genes and CDR3, sequences were annotated against IMGT germline references using PyIR, a Python wrapper for IgBLAST v1.9. Reads were filtered out if the reads had weak V/J assignments (E-value above 1e-6), no CDR3, stop codons, out-of-frame junctions, or ambiguous translated residues. A V3J clonotype was defined by an identical inferred V gene, J gene, and CDR3 amino acid sequence. The percentage overlap between two repertoires was calculated by dividing the number of shared unique clonotypes by the size of the smaller repertoire. Repertoire richness was assessed with RTK rarefaction, the Chao1 estimator, and Recon v2.1 estimates of unobserved clonotypes. For all TCRbeta clonotypes obtained by the gDNA method from a handful of donors, generation probabilities were computed with OLGA. TCRdb stores this immuneACCESS table with in-frame sequences only. Part of the clones is absent; in the studies checked, under half of the shortfall reflects unresolved V genes, and no reason is known for the rest. V, J and clone size are taken as reported in that table, and D and trimming were inferred from the DNA itself. Here the sample has over 2 million clones; around 93% occur a single time. Around 0.35% of the sample rests with the top ten.

Worth noting for this clone: Its target antigen remains unknown. One base away there is no much larger clone; base qualities are not given.

Material: naive CD4+ T cells from PBMCs. Per the publication, the cell subset or site label means: CD45RA+ positively selected. The sequence is built from TRBV30 and TRBJ1-2; TRBD1 agrees with 7 junctional bases. The sequence was collected from a man aged 18 to 30 in good health. Some clones in this sample may be carry-over from other donors' samples. The CDR3 region reads CAGQTGTAGSYTF. The DNA sequence is TGTGCCGGCCAAACCGGGACAGCGGGAAGCTACACCTTC.